A selection of T cell receptor beta chains follows, all from one sample in a study of shared clonotypes between healthy human individuals. Measured with immunoSEQ multiplex PCR; TCRdb has only the in-frame clones, and not every one. In the table there are hundreds of thousands of clones, 95% to 98% of which are singletons. Sequences were obtained from naive CD8+ T cells sorted from blood. These receptors were collected from a man aged 30 to 39 in good health. Both conserved end residues are part of each CDR3. Each record gives: J gene, D gene, clone size, V gene, CDR3 protein, CDR3 DNA. A D gene is named only where the DNA matches it firmly. Not all rows give a size; the values are once, few, many and, for expanded clones, a class.

>TRBJ1-1|NA|NA|TRBV4-1
CASSQQGRLSSTEAFF
TGCGCCAGCAGCCAACAGGGTAGACTGTCCAGCACTGAAGCTTTCTTT
>TRBJ1-3|NA|NA|TRBV4-1
CASSQRPPESSGNTIYF
TGCGCCAGCAGCCAGAGACCGCCAGAGTCCTCTGGAAACACCATATATTTT
>TRBJ1-5|NA|NA|TRBV18
CASSWDPRQVDSNQPQHF
TGTGCCAGCTCCTGGGACCCCCGACAGGTGGATAGCAATCAGCCCCAGCATTTT
>TRBJ1-5|NA|NA|TRBV27
CASSLYWDQPQHF
TGTGCCAGCAGTTTATATTGGGATCAGCCCCAGCATTTT
>TRBJ2-3|NA|NA|TRBV7-9
CASSPTTSRTDTQYF
TGTGCCAGCAGCCCTACCACTAGCAGGACAGATACGCAGTATTTT
>TRBJ2-7|NA|NA|TRBV4-1
CASSQAEGSEQYF
TGCGCCAGCAGCCAAGCCGAGGGTTCCGAGCAGTACTTC
>TRBJ2-5|NA|NA|TRBV7-9
CASSLGFGQETQYF
TGTGCCAGCAGCTTGGGGTTCGGTCAAGAGACCCAGTACTTC
>TRBJ2-7|TRBD1|once|TRBV5-1
CASSLEWTGGYEQYF
TGCGCCAGCAGCTTGGAGTGGACAGGGGGCTACGAGCAGTACTTC
>TRBJ2-7|NA|NA|TRBV28
CASSPQTASVSYEQYF
TGTGCCAGCAGTCCCCAGACAGCCTCGGTCTCCTACGAGCAGTACTTC
>TRBJ2-5|NA|NA|TRBV6-1
CASSDTRGFETQYF
TGTGCCAGCAGTGACACTCGGGGGTTCGAGACCCAGTACTTC
>TRBJ2-1|NA|once|TRBV5-4
CASQTMGSEQFF
TGTGCCAGCCAAACCATGGGTAGTGAGCAGTTCTTC
>TRBJ1-1|NA|NA|TRBV6-6
CASSYNPNTEAFF
TGTGCCAGCAGTTATAACCCGAACACTGAAGCTTTCTTT
>TRBJ1-1|NA|NA|TRBV13
CASSFRDTVNTEAFF
TGTGCCAGCAGCTTCCGGGATACGGTGAACACTGAAGCTTTCTTT
>TRBJ2-7|TRBD1|NA|TRBV5-4
CASSLGTGVGYEQYF
TGTGCCAGCAGCTTGGGGACAGGGGTCGGGTACGAGCAGTACTTC
>TRBJ1-1|NA|once|TRBV28
CASRYNGLQWTEAFF
TGTGCCAGCAGGTACAATGGGCTCCAGTGGACTGAAGCTTTCTTT
>TRBJ2-3|NA|NA|TRBV15
CATSRDLGGSPDTQYF
TGTGCCACCAGCAGAGATCTCGGGGGTTCACCAGATACGCAGTATTTT
>TRBJ2-1|TRBD1|NA|TRBV2
CASSPDYRGTYNEQFF
TGTGCCAGCAGTCCCGACTACAGGGGAACCTACAATGAGCAGTTCTTC
>TRBJ1-5|NA|once|TRBV28
CASSLERYGNQPQHF
TGTGCCAGCAGTTTGGAAAGGTATGGAAATCAGCCCCAGCATTTT
>TRBJ2-7|TRBD1|once|TRBV6-5
CASSWRTGETGQYF
TGTGCCAGCAGTTGGAGGACAGGAGAGACGGGGCAGTACTTC
>TRBJ2-4|NA|NA|TRBV28
CASSFGRGVAKNIQYF
TGTGCCAGCAGTTTCGGTCGTGGAGTTGCCAAAAACATTCAGTACTTC
>TRBJ2-2|TRBD1|NA|TRBV9
CASSVQGANTGELFF
TGTGCCAGCAGCGTACAGGGGGCCAACACCGGGGAGCTGTTTTTT
>TRBJ1-5|TRBD1|NA|TRBV5-5
CASSRDRGGNQPQHF
TGTGCCAGCAGCCGGGACAGGGGTGGCAATCAGCCCCAGCATTTT
>TRBJ2-7|TRBD2|NA|TRBV19
CASSFGAGEQYF
TGTGCCAGTAGTTTTGGAGCGGGAGAGCAGTACTTC
>TRBJ2-7|TRBD2|NA|TRBV28
CASSLTLRLAGSYEQYF
TGTGCCAGCAGTTTAACCCTCCGACTAGCGGGGTCCTACGAGCAGTACTTC
>TRBJ2-1|TRBD2|NA|TRBV29-1
CSVGELAGEQFF
TGCAGCGTGGGGGAACTAGCGGGTGAGCAGTTCTTC
>TRBJ2-3|TRBD1|NA|TRBV9
CASSARTGGRDTQYF
TGTGCCAGCAGCGCCCGGACAGGGGGAAGGGATACGCAGTATTTT
>TRBJ2-3|TRBD2|NA|TRBV12-5
CASGLAAPGTSGRADTQYF
TGTGCTAGTGGTTTGGCTGCCCCCGGGACTAGCGGGAGGGCAGATACGCAGTATTTT
>TRBJ1-5|NA|NA|TRBV18
CASSQTVNSNQPQHF
TGTGCCAGCTCACAAACGGTCAATAGCAATCAGCCCCAGCATTTT
>TRBJ2-5|NA|once|TRBV27
CASSRPPGGRETQYF
TGTGCCAGCAGCCGCCCCCCAGGGGGGAGGGAGACCCAGTACTTC
>TRBJ2-7|NA|once|TRBV5-8
CASSARTTRDGLYEQYF
TGTGCCAGCAGCGCACGGACGACGCGGGATGGCCTTTACGAGCAGTACTTC
>TRBJ2-7|NA|NA|TRBV18
CASSPSSGEAWEQYF
TGTGCCAGCTCACCATCTTCAGGGGAGGCGTGGGAGCAGTACTTC
>TRBJ2-5|NA|NA|TRBV27
CASSLHKGIGIVETQYF
TGTGCCAGCAGTTTACATAAGGGGATTGGAATAGTGGAGACCCAGTACTTC
>TRBJ1-1|NA|NA|TRBV7-2
CASRRNTEAFF
TGTGCCAGCAGAAGGAACACTGAAGCTTTCTTT
>TRBJ2-7|TRBD2|NA|TRBV7-8
CASSSSGTAYEQYF
TGTGCCAGCAGCTCTAGCGGGACAGCTTACGAGCAGTACTTC
>TRBJ2-3|NA|NA|TRBV9
CASSVVPTASTDTQYF
TGTGCCAGCAGCGTAGTTCCCACAGCTAGCACAGATACGCAGTATTTT
>TRBJ1-2|NA|NA|TRBV19
CASSMLDSNHYGYTF
TGTGCCAGTAGTATGTTGGACAGTAACCATTATGGCTACACCTTC
>TRBJ1-1|TRBD1|NA|TRBV7-6
CASSPDREVVNTEAFF
TGTGCCAGCAGCCCGGACAGGGAGGTAGTGAACACTGAAGCTTTCTTT
>TRBJ2-7|TRBD1|NA|TRBV7-9
CASSLNLGQGVGYEQYF
TGTGCCAGCAGCCTAAATCTGGGACAGGGGGTAGGATACGAGCAGTACTTC
>TRBJ2-7|NA|NA|TRBV9
CASSVTDSNYEQYF
TGTGCCAGCAGCGTCACGGACAGTAACTACGAGCAGTACTTC
>TRBJ2-1|TRBD2|NA|TRBV5-4
CASSWWTSEQFF
TGTGCCAGCAGTTGGTGGACTAGCGAGCAGTTCTTC
>TRBJ2-7|NA|once|TRBV27
CASRRLTGEQYF
TGTGCCAGCAGAAGACTCACCGGCGAGCAGTACTTC
>TRBJ2-7|NA|NA|TRBV7-9
CASSLDNRVRYF
TGTGCCAGCAGCTTGGATAACAGGGTTCGGTACTTC
>TRBJ1-5|NA|NA|TRBV15
CATSRDWVSNQPQHF
TGTGCCACCAGCAGAGATTGGGTTAGCAATCAGCCCCAGCATTTT
>TRBJ1-1|NA|few|TRBV29-1
CSVDIRGGNTEAFF
TGCAGCGTTGATATCAGGGGCGGAAACACTGAAGCTTTCTTT
>TRBJ2-1|TRBD2|NA|TRBV5-8
CASSPLAGGYNEQFF
TGTGCCAGCAGCCCTCTAGCGGGGGGCTACAATGAGCAGTTCTTC
>TRBJ2-3|NA|NA|TRBV11-2
CASSLESDTQYF
TGTGCCAGCAGCTTAGAATCAGATACGCAGTATTTT
>TRBJ2-3|NA|NA|TRBV7-8
CASSLDPNGETATDTQYF
TGTGCCAGCAGCTTAGACCCGAACGGCGAGACCGCAACAGATACGCAGTATTTT
>TRBJ2-7|TRBD2|NA|TRBV7-9
CASTLGGWNEQYF
TGTGCCAGCACCTTGGGGGGGTGGAACGAGCAGTACTTC
>TRBJ2-2|NA|NA|TRBV7-2
CASSLELDTGELFF
TGTGCCAGCAGCTTAGAACTAGATACCGGGGAGCTGTTTTTT
>TRBJ1-2|NA|NA|TRBV6-5
CASSYSGVYGYTF
TGTGCCAGCAGTTACTCGGGCGTCTATGGCTACACCTTC
>TRBJ2-2|TRBD1|NA|TRBV5-1
CASSLTSGTGGPGELFF
TGCGCCAGCAGTTTAACTTCCGGGACAGGGGGCCCCGGGGAGCTGTTTTTT
>TRBJ1-4|NA|once|TRBV29-1
CSVGGDMDGDEKLFF
TGCAGCGTTGGTGGGGATATGGACGGTGATGAAAAACTGTTTTTT
>TRBJ2-7|NA|NA|TRBV5-1
CASSIGQTFSYEQYF
TGCGCCAGCAGCATCGGACAGACCTTCTCCTACGAGCAGTACTTC